This TCR beta chain was captured in a study of blood T cell repertoires in COVID-19. In the study overall: Sites across the United States, Italy and Spain contributed samples from acute and convalescent COVID-19. The analysed material was cDNA or gDNA that came from T cells, B-cell-depleted T cells, or PBMCs.

In the original analysis: Estimates of nucleated cell counts were drawn from the amplification of reference gene primers. Libraries were prepared by immunoSEQ multiplex PCR; TCRdb keeps only in-frame clonotypes and omits some of them. The DNA was the basis for D and trimming; V, J and clone size are from that table. The sample includes approximately 170,000 clones, 81% of them seen just once. The CDR3 length is 14 residues. With 7 bases removed from V and 1 base from J, the gap between germline ends came to 14 bases. Germline V gene sequence: CDR1 SGDLS, CDR2 YYNGEE. The sample comprised peripheral blood. The receptor was isolated from a man between 60 and 70 years old with active or convalescent COVID-19. V usage is TRBV9 and J usage is TRBJ2-5, with a weak D call TRBD1 (5 bases). The CDR3 is CASSPDNTQETQYF. CDR3 bases: TGTGCCAGCTCTCCGGACAACACCCAAGAGACCCAGTACTTC.